The present T cell receptor beta chain was sequenced within a study of T cells after posttransplantation cyclophosphamide. Repertoires were generated with immunoSEQ multiplex PCR, while TCRdb's copy carries only in-frame clones and drops some. This repertoire holds 38,000 or so clones, and none appear only once. This clone has ten or more counts. Its antigen is unknown. Study-wide points: Later blood repertoires were often dominated by clones from the donor CD8+ memory compartment.

In germline, CDR1 is SGHRS, CDR2 YFSETQ. The CDR3 extends over 17 amino acids. V gave up 4 bases and J gave up 2 bases; unmatched junction bases: 8. Material for sequencing was PBMCs. This rearrangement joins TRBV5-1 to TRBJ1-5; 11 positions match TRBD1. This TCR was recovered from a man aged 50 or older in good health, CMV-negative, and a related stem cell transplant donor. Here the CDR3 DNA reads TGCGCCAGCAGCCGCAGGGACAGGGGGTTGGGCAATCAGCCCCAGCATTTT. Translating it yields CASSRRDRGLGNQPQHF.